This T cell receptor (beta chain) was obtained from a study of T cells expressing NK-cell markers. Study-level information: Serological testing identified seven of the eight sequenced donors as HCMV-seropositive and one as seronegative.

CDR1 is MNHNS, CDR2 SASEGT, per germline. The CDR3 extends over 15 amino acids. As concerns this clonotype: The antigen remains undetermined.

Generation of TCR beta cDNA was performed by 5'RACE template switching incorporating UMIs. Using the 5' RACE reads, TCRdb records one entry per CDR3 protein without DNA. Here the sample table reports roughly 350,000 distinct CDR3 sequences. Study-wide results and limits: Dominant NKG2C+ clonotypes in five to seven donors made up about 1.0-7.0% of CD8+ T cells.

The source of this sequence is a man between 18 and 69 years old in good health. Sequenced sample: blood T cells: a sorted CD56 or NKG2C T cell subset, CD4+ or CD8+ T cells, or bulk PBMC T cells (not recorded which). J is TRBJ2-2 and V is TRBV6-1; as DNA is missing, the TRBD1 call by TCRdb cannot be tested. This chain's CDR3 is CASSPDRAGTGELFF.